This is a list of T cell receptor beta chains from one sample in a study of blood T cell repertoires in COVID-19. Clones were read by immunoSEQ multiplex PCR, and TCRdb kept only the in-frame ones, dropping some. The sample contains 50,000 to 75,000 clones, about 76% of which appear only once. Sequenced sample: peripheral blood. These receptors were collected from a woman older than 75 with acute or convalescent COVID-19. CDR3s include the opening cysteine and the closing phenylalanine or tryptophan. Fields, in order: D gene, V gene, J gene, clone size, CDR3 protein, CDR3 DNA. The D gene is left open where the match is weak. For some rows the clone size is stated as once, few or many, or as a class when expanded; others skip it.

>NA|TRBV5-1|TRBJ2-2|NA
CASSFNPLGSSGELFF
TGCGCCAGCAGCTTTAACCCCCTGGGGAGCTCCGGGGAGCTGTTTTTT
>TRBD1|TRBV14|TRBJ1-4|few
CASSPAPTGGKLFF
TGTGCCAGCAGCCCCGCCCCGACAGGGGGAAAACTGTTTTTT
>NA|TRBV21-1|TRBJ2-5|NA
CASSKGIVTETGSMETQYF
TGTGCCAGCAGCAAAGGTATAGTGACTGAGACAGGTTCGATGGAGACCCAGTACTTC
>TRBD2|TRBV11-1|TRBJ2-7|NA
CASSLGGLAGLYEQYF
TGTGCCAGCAGCTTAGGGGGACTAGCGGGGCTCTACGAGCAGTACTTC
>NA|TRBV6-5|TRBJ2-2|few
CASSYPRGGELFF
TGTGCCAGCAGTTACCCCCGGGGGGGGGAGCTGTTTTTT
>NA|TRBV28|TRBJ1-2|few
CASSLSGAGGYTF
TGTGCCAGCAGTTTATCAGGGGCCGGTGGCTACACCTTC
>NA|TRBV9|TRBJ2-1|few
CASSVVGETPYEQFF
TGTGCCAGCAGCGTAGTGGGCGAGACCCCCTATGAGCAGTTCTTC
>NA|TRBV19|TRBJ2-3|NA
CASSIYTDGTDTQYF
TGTGCCAGTAGTATATACACAGACGGCACAGATACGCAGTATTTT
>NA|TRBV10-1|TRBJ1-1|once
CASSSRRGGPNTEAFF
TGCGCCAGCAGCAGCAGAAGGGGCGGTCCGAACACTGAAGCTTTCTTT
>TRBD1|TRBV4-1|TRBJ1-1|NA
CASSLPQGAPEAFF
TGCGCCAGCAGCCTCCCACAGGGGGCTCCCGAAGCTTTCTTT
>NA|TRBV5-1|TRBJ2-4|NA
CASKPMDSLVAKNIQYF
TGCGCCAGTAAACCCATGGACAGCCTTGTAGCCAAAAACATTCAGTACTTC
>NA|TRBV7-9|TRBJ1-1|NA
CASSLVRVNTEAFF
TGTGCCAGCAGCTTAGTGAGGGTTAACACTGAAGCTTTCTTT
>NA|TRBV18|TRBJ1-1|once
CASSPNDGNSAFF
TGTGCCAGCTCACCCAATGACGGGAATTCGGCTTTCTTT
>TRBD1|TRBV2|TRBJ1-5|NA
CAGKRTGEQPQHF
TGTGCCGGCAAGCGGACAGGGGAACAGCCCCAGCATTTT
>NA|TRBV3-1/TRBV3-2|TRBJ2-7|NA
CASSLLYEQYF
TGTGCCAGTAGCCTACTCTACGAGCAGTACTTC
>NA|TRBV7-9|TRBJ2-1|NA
CASSLYPSGRGYNEQFF
TGTGCCAGCAGCTTATACCCCTCGGGTCGTGGCTACAATGAGCAGTTCTTC
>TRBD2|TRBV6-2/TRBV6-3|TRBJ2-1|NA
CASSRGGDEQFF
TGTGCCAGCAGTCGTGGGGGGGATGAGCAGTTCTTC
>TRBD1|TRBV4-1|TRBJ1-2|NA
CASSQAGQGPYYGYTF
TGCGCCAGCAGCCAGGCGGGACAGGGTCCCTACTATGGCTACACCTTC
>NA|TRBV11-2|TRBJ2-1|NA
CASSLVRNEQFF
TGTGCCAGCAGCTTAGTTCGCAATGAGCAGTTCTTC
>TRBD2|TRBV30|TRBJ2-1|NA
CAWSGGSRNEQFF
TGTGCCTGGAGTGGCGGGAGTAGGAATGAGCAGTTCTTC
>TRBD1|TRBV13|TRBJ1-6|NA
CASSLGSGTGGNSPLHF
TGTGCCAGCAGCTTAGGTTCTGGGACAGGGGGGAATTCACCCCTCCACTTT